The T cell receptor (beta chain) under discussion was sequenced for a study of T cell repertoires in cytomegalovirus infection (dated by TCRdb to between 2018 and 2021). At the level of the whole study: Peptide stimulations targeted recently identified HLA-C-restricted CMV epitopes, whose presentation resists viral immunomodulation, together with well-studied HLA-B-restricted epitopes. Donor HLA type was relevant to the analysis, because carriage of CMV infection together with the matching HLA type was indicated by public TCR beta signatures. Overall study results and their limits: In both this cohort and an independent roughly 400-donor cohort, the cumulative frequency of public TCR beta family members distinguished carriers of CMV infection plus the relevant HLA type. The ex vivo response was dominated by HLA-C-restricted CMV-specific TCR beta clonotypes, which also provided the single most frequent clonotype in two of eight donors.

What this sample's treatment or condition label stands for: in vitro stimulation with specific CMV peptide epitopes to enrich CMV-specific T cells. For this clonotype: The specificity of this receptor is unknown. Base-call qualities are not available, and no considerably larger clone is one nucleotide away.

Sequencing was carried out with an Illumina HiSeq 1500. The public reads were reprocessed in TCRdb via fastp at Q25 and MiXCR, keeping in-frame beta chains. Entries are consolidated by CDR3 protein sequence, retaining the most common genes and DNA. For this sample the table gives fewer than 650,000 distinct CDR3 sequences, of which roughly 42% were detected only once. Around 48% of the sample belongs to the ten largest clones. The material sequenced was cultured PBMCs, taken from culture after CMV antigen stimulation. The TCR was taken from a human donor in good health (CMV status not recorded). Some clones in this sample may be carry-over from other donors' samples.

The sequenced DNA: TGTGCCAGCAGCCTTGGAACAGGAATATTTAACTATGGCTACACCTTC. This yields the protein CASSLGTGIFNYGYTF. This sequence uses TRBV9 and TRBJ1-2, with TRBD1 perhaps the D gene, on 5 matching bases. The CDR3 measures 16 amino acids from cysteine to phenylalanine. Only CDR3 DNA remains: 48 bases, in frame from the first base. V is pared back by 4 bases and J by 1 base, with 17 bases lying between the germline termini. From the germline V gene, CDR1 is SGDLS and CDR2 is YYNGEE.